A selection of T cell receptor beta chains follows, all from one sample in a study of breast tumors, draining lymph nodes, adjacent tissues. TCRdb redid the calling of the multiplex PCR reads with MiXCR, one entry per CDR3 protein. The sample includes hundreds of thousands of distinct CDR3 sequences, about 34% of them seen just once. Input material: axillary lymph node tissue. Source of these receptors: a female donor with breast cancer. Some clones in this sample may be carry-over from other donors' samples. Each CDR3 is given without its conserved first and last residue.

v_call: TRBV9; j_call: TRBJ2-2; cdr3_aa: ASSAPHLRGELF
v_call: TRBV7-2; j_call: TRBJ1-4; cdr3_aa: ASSLATGGVEKLF
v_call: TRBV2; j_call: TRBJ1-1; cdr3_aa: ASSLGQRLNTEAF
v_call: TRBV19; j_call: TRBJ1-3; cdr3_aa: ASSIADHSGNTIY
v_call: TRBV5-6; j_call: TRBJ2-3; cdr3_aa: ASSAGWGTDTQY
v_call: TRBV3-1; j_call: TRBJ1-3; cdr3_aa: ASSRTTGNTIY
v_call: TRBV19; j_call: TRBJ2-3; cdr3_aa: ASSKHSGLTSTDTQY
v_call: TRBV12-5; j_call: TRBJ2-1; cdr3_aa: ASGFVGEQF
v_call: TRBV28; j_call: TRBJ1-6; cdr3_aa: ATKGSSNSPLH
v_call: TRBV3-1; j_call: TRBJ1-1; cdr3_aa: ASSQDRANTEAF
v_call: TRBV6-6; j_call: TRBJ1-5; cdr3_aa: ASNQADQPQH
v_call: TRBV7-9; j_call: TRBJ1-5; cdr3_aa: ASSKEREGQPQH
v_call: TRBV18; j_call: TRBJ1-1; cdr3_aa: ASSPPQGRRTEAF
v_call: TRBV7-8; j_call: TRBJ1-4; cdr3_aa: ASSLGPGGNPLEKLF
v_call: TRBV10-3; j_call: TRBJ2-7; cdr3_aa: AIRGAQGTYEQY
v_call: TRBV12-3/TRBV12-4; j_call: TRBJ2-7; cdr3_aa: ASSGRNYEQY
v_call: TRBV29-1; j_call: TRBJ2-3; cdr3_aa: SVGWGGTDTQY
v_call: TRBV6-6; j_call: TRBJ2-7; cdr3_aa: ASSRFPGSPEQY
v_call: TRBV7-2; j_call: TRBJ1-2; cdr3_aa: ASSRTGSGYT
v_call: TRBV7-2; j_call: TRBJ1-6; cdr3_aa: ASSRAGQGAPPLH
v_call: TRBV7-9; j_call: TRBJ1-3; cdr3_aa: ASSLDRPSGNTIY
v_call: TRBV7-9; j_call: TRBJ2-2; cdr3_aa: ASSSRGRTGELF
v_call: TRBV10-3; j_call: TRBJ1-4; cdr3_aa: AISEQGANEKLF
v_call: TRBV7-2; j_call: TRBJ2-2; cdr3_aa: ASSSGNRIGELF
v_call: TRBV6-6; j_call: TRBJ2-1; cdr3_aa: ASSRPGLGGYNEQF
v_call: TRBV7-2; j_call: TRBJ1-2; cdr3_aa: ASLTGNYGYT
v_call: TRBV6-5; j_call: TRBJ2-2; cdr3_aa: ATSGGPSGELF